What follows describes a single T cell receptor beta chain. The data stem from a study of blood T cell repertoires in COVID-19. The overall study: Italy, Spain and the United States were the sources of the convalescent and acute COVID-19 samples. Sources were T cells, B-cell-depleted T cells, or PBMCs; the material itself was cDNA or gDNA.

With V trimmed by 6 bases and J by 13 bases, 12 bases remained unmatched. The CDR3 has 14 residues. Germline V lookup: CDR1 MNHEY, CDR2 SMNVEV (reference sequence). Original data processing: Estimates of nucleated cell counts were drawn from the amplification of reference gene primers. Method: immunoSEQ multiplex PCR; TCRdb's copy keeps in-frame clones and lacks some. The V and J calls and the clone size are those of that table, but D and trimming were determined from the DNA. The sample gives 150,000 to 200,000 clones, about 86% of which show up once; more than 6.5% is in the top ten. The clonotype was recovered from a woman of 80 years or more in a cohort sampled during active or convalescent COVID-19. This chain links TRBV27 with TRBJ1-6; 7 nucleotides align to TRBD1. Input material: peripheral blood. CDR3 sequence: CASRQTGPDSPLHF. The DNA for the CDR3 is TGTGCCAGCAGGCAGACAGGGCCGGACTCCCCCCTCCACTTT.